What follows is one T cell receptor beta chain and its context. This specimen belongs to a study of cytomegalovirus exposure and HLA in healthy donors. With 60 Vbeta and 13 Jbeta primers, the PCR was carried out. Some clones are missing from TCRdb's copy, which holds only in-frame ones; the method was immunoSEQ multiplex PCR. The sample comprises around 150,000 clones, 70% to 85% of which are singletons, and approximately 2% rests with the top ten. The sequence came from a man aged 40-49 years in good health and CMV-seronegative. The material sequenced was PBMCs.

The CDR3 loop is CASSPSHSTDTQYF. The CDR3 DNA is TGTGCCAGCAGCCCATCACATAGCACAGATACGCAGTATTTT. The chain carries TRBV7-3 and TRBJ2-3; no definite D call. This CDR3 region has 14 residues. The germline gives CDR1 SGHTA, CDR2 FQGTGA. V gave up 5 bases and J gave up 0 bases, with 9 bases separating them.